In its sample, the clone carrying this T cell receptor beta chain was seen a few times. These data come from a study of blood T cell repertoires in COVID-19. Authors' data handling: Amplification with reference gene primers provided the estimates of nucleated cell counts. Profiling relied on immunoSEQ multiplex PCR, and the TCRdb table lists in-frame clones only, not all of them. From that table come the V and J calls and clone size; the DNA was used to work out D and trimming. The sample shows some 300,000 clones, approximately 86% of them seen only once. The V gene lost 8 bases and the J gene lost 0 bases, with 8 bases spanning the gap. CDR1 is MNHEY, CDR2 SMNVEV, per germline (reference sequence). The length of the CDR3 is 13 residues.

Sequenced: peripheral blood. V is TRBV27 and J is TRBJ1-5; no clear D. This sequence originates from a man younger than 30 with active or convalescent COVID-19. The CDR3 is CASSTVSNQPQHF. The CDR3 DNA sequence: TGTGCCAGCTCCACTGTTAGCAATCAGCCCCAGCATTTT.